Each of the 27 T cell receptor beta chains below was sequenced from the same sample in a study of OX40 agonist ivuxolimab in advanced cancers. Libraries came from the immunoSEQ multiplex PCR assay. As stored in TCRdb, this immuneACCESS dataset retains in-frame rearrangements with V and J assigned. A fraction of the clones does not appear; measured against another copy, unresolved V genes explain less than half of the discrepancy, and the remainder lacks a known reason. The sample table records 70,000 to 100,000 clones; 80% to 90% of these occur just once. Around 1.1% of the sample belongs to the ten largest clones. The sequenced sample was CD4+ or CD8+ T cells sorted from blood, obtained in a trial of the OX40 agonist ivuxolimab. Receptors originate from an adult with an advanced solid tumor such as melanoma, head and neck, liver or kidney cancer.

J is TRBJ1-4 and V is TRBV28; D gene unclear. The germline gives CDR1 MDHEN, CDR2 SYDVKM. The CDR3 has 17 residues. Trimming took off 6 bases at V and 2 bases at J, with 19 bases between the two ends. The chain's CDR3 is CASSPPSAGGTNEKLFF. The DNA for the CDR3 is TGTGCCAGCAGCCCACCGTCCGCGGGCGGGACTAATGAAAAACTGTTTTTT.

The chain has TRBV7-9 and TRBJ2-1; D possibly uses TRBD1 or TRBD2 (5 bases each). CDR3 size: 14 residues. Trimming cost V 3 bases and J 5 bases, with 11 bases left between them. Germline V lookup: CDR1 SEHNR, CDR2 FQNEAQ (reference sequence). The CDR3 sequence is CASSFAGTDNEQFF. Here the CDR3 DNA reads TGTGCCAGCAGCTTCGCCGGGACCGACAATGAGCAGTTCTTC.

V is TRBV5-4 and J is TRBJ2-5; D is perhaps TRBD1 or TRBD2 (6 bases each). Trimming removed 4 bases from V and 4 bases from J, with 17 bases in between. The germline gives CDR1 SGHNT, CDR2 YYREEE (reference sequence). The CDR3 loop spans 15 amino acids. CDR3 nucleotides: TGTGCCAGCAGCACCGGAGGGGTACAGGGAGAGACCCAGTACTTC. Amino acids: CASSTGGVQGETQYF.

The chain employs TRBV7-9 and TRBJ1-4; D not certain. From germline, CDR1 is SEHNR and CDR2 FQNEAQ (reference sequence). The V end lost 2 bases, the J end lost 0 bases, and 10 bases lay between the germline ends. The CDR3 is 16 amino acids. CDR3 sequence: CASSLFLGATNEKLFF. The CDR3 bases are TGTGCCAGCAGCTTATTTCTGGGAGCAACTAATGAAAAACTGTTTTTT.

The V gene is TRBV6-5, the J gene TRBJ2-7, with 7 bases matching TRBD1. The germline CDR1 and CDR2 sequences are MNHEY and SVGAGI. The CDR3 covers 15 residues. V was clipped by 1 base and J by 5 bases; unmatched bases: 8. CDR3 DNA sequence: TGTGCCAGCAGTTACTTCCAGGGGGTATTCCACGAGCAGTACTTC. Protein product: CASSYFQGVFHEQYF.

J is TRBJ2-1 and V is TRBV5-4; the D is unclear. CDR1 is SGHNT, CDR2 YYREEE, per germline (reference sequence). V gave up 0 bases and J gave up 0 bases, with 7 bases separating them. The CDR3 is 15 amino acids. CDR3 sequence: CASSLGAASYNEQFF. In DNA form, the CDR3 reads TGTGCCAGCAGCTTGGGTGCTGCCTCCTACAATGAGCAGTTCTTC.

Notes on this clone: Other DNA sequences in this sample translate to the same CDR3. The CDR3 is CASSYGDRGHEQYF. The CDR3 DNA reads TGTGCCAGCAGTTACGGGGACAGGGGCCACGAGCAGTACTTC. V and J are TRBV6-6 and TRBJ2-7; TRBD1 matches 10 bases. Germline assignment: CDR1 MNHNY and CDR2 SVGAGI (reference sequence). Germline trimming cut 2 bases from V and 5 bases from J; bases unmatched to any gene: 3. This CDR3 comprises 14 residues.

This clone was seen once. The gene calls are TRBV28 and TRBJ1-1; D is unresolved. The CDR3 length is 13 residues. Trimming removed 4 bases at V and 3 bases at J, with 9 bases between. The germline CDR1 and CDR2 sequences are MDHEN and SYDVKM. Written as DNA, the CDR3 is TGTGCCAGCAGTTCAACTCTGGACACTGAAGCTTTCTTT. Its protein product is CASSSTLDTEAFF.

This clone was detected a few times. This chain connects TRBV5-7 to TRBJ1-1; D unresolved. TRBV5-7 is identified as an open reading frame with a role that is uncertain. Trimming removed 4 bases at V and 3 bases at J, with 13 bases between. This CDR3 is built from 14 residues. CDR3 DNA: TGTGCCAGCAGCCCCCAAGAGGGCGACACTGAAGCTTTCTTT. Translated: CASSPQEGDTEAFF.

This chain uses TRBV29-1 with TRBJ1-1; TRBD1 agrees at 9 bases. Trimming at V came to 1 base and at J to 9 bases, leaving 6 bases not matched to a gene. This CDR3 is built from 13 residues. Germline V gene sequence: CDR1 SQVTM, CDR2 ANQGSEA. Written as DNA, the CDR3 is TGCAGCGTTGAAGCGGGACAGGGAATCAAAGCTTTCTTT. Its translation: CSVEAGQGIKAFF.

V gene TRBV28 combines with J gene TRBJ2-7; possible D gene TRBD1, 6 bases. V lost 5 bases and J lost 4, with 18 bases in between. Per germline, CDR1 MDHEN and CDR2 SYDVKM. This CDR3 has 15 amino acids. The CDR3 loop reads CASSPPRTENYEQYV. The CDR3 bases are TGTGCCAGCAGTCCCCCCCGGACAGAAAATTACGAGCAGTACGTC.

This chain links TRBV6-9 with TRBJ1-5; 7 bases are a match to TRBD1. Germline V gene data show CDR1 as MNHGY and CDR2 as SVAAGI. The J segment lost 0 bases and the V segment lost 2 bases, leaving 16 bases of the junction unmatched. The CDR3 sequence is 20 residues long. CDR3 nucleotides: TGTGCCAGCAGTTATCCTCGGGCCCGGGACAGCGATTATAGCAATCAGCCCCAGCATTTT. It yields the protein CASSYPRARDSDYSNQPQHF.

The V and J genes are TRBV11-2 and TRBJ1-2; weak D call: TRBD1 (6 bases). The CDR3 extends over 14 amino acids. Germline assignment: CDR1 SGHAT and CDR2 FQNNGV. Trimming removed 5 bases from V and 0 bases from J, with 10 bases in between. The CDR3: CASSVQGSNYGYTF. CDR3 DNA sequence: TGTGCCAGCAGCGTCCAGGGGTCTAACTATGGCTACACCTTC. Supplemented by reference TRBV11-2 and TRBJ1-2, the full variable domain reads EAGVAQSPRYKIIEKRQSVAFWCNPISGHATLYWYQQILGQGPKLLIQFQNNGVVDDSQLPKDRFSAERLKGVDSTLKIQPAKLEDSAVYLCASSVQGSNYGYTFGSGTRLTVV.

The gene calls are TRBV30 and TRBJ2-1, with D maybe TRBD2 (5 bases). V was trimmed by 2 bases and J by 9 bases, leaving 8 bases between them. Germline CDR1 and CDR2: GTSNPN and SVGIG (reference sequence). The CDR3 totals 11 residues. The CDR3 is CAWSTGFEQFF. DNA for the CDR3: TGTGCCTGGAGTACGGGGTTTGAGCAGTTCTTC.

The chain is built from TRBV15 and TRBJ2-7, with D perhaps TRBD2 (5 bases). Germline CDR1 and CDR2: LNHNV and YYDKDF (reference sequence). The CDR3 is made up of 14 amino acids. V dropped 0 bases and J dropped 3 bases, with 9 bases sitting between them. The DNA for the CDR3 is TGTGCCACCAGCAGAGATAACCGGGACTACGAGCAGTACTTC. This gives the protein CATSRDNRDYEQYF.

The chain carries TRBV11-2 and TRBJ2-2; D ambiguous. V lost 3 bases and J 2 bases, leaving 13 bases between the germline ends. The CDR3 spans 16 residues. Germline-derived CDR1 and CDR2 are SGHAT and FQNNGV. This CDR3 is CASSFAGPRNTGELFF. CDR3 nucleotide sequence: TGTGCCAGCAGCTTCGCCGGGCCCAGAAACACCGGGGAGCTGTTTTTT. Complete variable domain (other parts from reference TRBV11-2 and TRBJ2-2): EAGVAQSPRYKIIEKRQSVAFWCNPISGHATLYWYQQILGQGPKLLIQFQNNGVVDDSQLPKDRFSAERLKGVDSTLKIQPAKLEDSAVYLCASSFAGPRNTGELFFGEGSRLTVL.

V usage is TRBV11-2 and J usage is TRBJ1-1; D is uncertain. The germline V and J ends were trimmed by 3 bases and 5 bases, with 10 bases remaining between them. CDR1 and CDR2 (germline): SGHAT, FQNNGV. The CDR3 spans 13 residues. The CDR3 is CASSFNGGTEAFF. Here the CDR3 DNA reads TGTGCCAGCAGCTTTAACGGCGGGACTGAAGCTTTCTTT.

This clone was seen a handful of times. The V call is TRBV4-1, the J call TRBJ2-7, with D hard to call. CDR1 is MGHRA and CDR2 is YSYEKL in the germline V gene. The CDR3 length is 13 residues. V was clipped by 0 bases and J by 6 bases, with 9 bases between them. CDR3 sequence reads: CASSQEKDTEQYF. Here the CDR3 DNA reads TGCGCCAGCAGCCAAGAGAAGGATACCGAGCAGTACTTC.

The genes are TRBV5-1 and TRBJ1-5; 7 bases are a match to TRBD1. CDR1 SGHRS and CDR2 YFSETQ come from the germline V gene. Trimming took 0 bases from V and 1 from J; bases not matched to a gene: 4. The CDR3 spans 16 residues. The CDR3 reads CASSLGTGSSNQPQHF. For the CDR3, the DNA is TGCGCCAGCAGCTTGGGGACAGGATCGAGCAATCAGCCCCAGCATTTT.

V and J are TRBV7-2 and TRBJ2-7; no reliable D call. Trimming took off 5 bases at V and 4 bases at J, with 6 bases between the two ends. In germline, CDR1 is SGHTA, CDR2 FQGNSA. The CDR3 has 11 amino acids. The CDR3 DNA follows: TGTGCCAGCAGCGGAAGGTACGAGCAGTACTTC. Its translation: CASSGRYEQYF. The full variable domain, its missing parts supplied by reference TRBV7-2 and TRBJ2-7, is GAGVSQSPSNKVTEKGKDVELRCDPISGHTALYWYRQSLGQGLEFLIYFQGNSAPDKSGLPSDRFSAERTGGSVSTLTIQRTQQEDSAVYLCASSGRYEQYFGPGTRLTVT.

The V and J genes are TRBV7-2 and TRBJ2-5; D is possibly TRBD1 (7 bases). The J call is doubtful: the DNA matches TRBJ2-7 better. CDR1 is SGHTA, CDR2 FQGNSA, per germline. The CDR3 sequence is 15 residues long. CDR3: CASSLRGTGSYEQYF. The CDR3 region has the DNA TGTGCCAGCAGCCTCAGGGGGACTGGGTCCTACGAGCAGTACTTC.

This chain joins TRBV5-4 and TRBJ2-7; TRBD1 agrees at 11 bases. The CDR3 covers 12 residues. V lost 4 bases to trimming and J lost 11 bases; unmatched junction nucleotides: 5. The germline V gene encodes CDR1 SGHNT and CDR2 YYREEE (reference sequence). The CDR3 region is CASSPDRGREYV. In DNA form, the CDR3 reads TGTGCCAGCAGCCCGGACAGGGGGCGGGAGTACGTC.

The V and J genes are TRBV5-4 and TRBJ2-5; the match to TRBD2 covers 9 bases. This CDR3 has 16 amino acids. CDR1 is SGHNT and CDR2 is YYREEE in the germline V gene (reference sequence). The V segment lost 0 bases and the J segment 4 bases; nucleotides outside the gene matches: 7. The DNA of the CDR3 is TGTGCCAGCAGCTTGGAACTAGCGGGCCCCCCAGAGACCCAGTACTTC. Its protein product is CASSLELAGPPETQYF. The full variable domain, in which reference TRBV5-4 and TRBJ2-5 provide the parts outside the CDR3, is ETGVTQSPTHLIKTRGQQVTLRCSSQSGHNTVSWYQQALGQGPQFIFQYYREEENGRGNFPPRFSGLQFPNYSSELNVNALELDDSALYLCASSLELAGPPETQYFGPGTRLLVL.

A few counts support this clone. The CDR3 nucleotides are TGTGCCAGCAGCTCCCCGGGACAGGGGAAGGACGAGCAGTACTTC. This encodes CASSSPGQGKDEQYF. This chain connects TRBV6-6 to TRBJ2-7; 10 bases line up with TRBD1. CDR3 length: 15 residues. In germline, CDR1 is MNHNY, CDR2 SVGAGI (reference sequence). J gave up 5 bases and V 6 bases, and 10 bases lay outside the gene matches.

The rearrangement uses TRBV15 and TRBJ1-2; D gene unclear. CDR3 length equals 13 residues. CDR1 is LNHNV and CDR2 is YYDKDF in the germline V gene (reference sequence). V lost 0 bases and J 0 bases, leaving 2 bases between the germline ends. The CDR3 sequence: CATSRETNYGYTF. In nucleotides, the CDR3 is TGTGCCACCAGCAGAGAGACTAACTATGGCTACACCTTC.

This clone was seen a few times. Other DNA sequences in this specimen translate into the identical CDR3. The chain employs TRBV18 and TRBJ2-5; D ambiguous. CDR3 length: 15 residues. V was cut by 4 bases and J by 4 bases, with 16 bases left in between. Germline lookup yields CDR1 KGHSH and CDR2 LQKENI. The CDR3 spells CASSLNTGDGETQYF. In nucleotides, the CDR3 is TGTGCCAGCTCACTAAACACTGGGGATGGAGAGACCCAGTACTTC.

The rearrangement links TRBV2 to TRBJ1-2; D call uncertain. Germline loops: CDR1 SNHLY, CDR2 FYNNEI. The CDR3 spans 12 residues. V lost 6 bases, J lost 1 base, and 6 bases lay in between. The CDR3 sequence: CASRRINYGYTF. The CDR3 DNA reads as TGTGCCAGCAGGAGGATTAACTATGGCTACACCTTC.